This TCR beta chain is drawn from a study of Tregs in tolerant kidney transplant recipients. This table comes from immunoSEQ multiplex PCR, and its TCRdb copy is limited to in-frame clones, with some not included. This table has 75,000 to 95,000 clones, more than 90% appearing once. General study findings and limits: Biological reproducibility was not directly addressed, but technical replication error appeared minimal.

Note on this clone: Its antigen is currently unknown.

The material sequenced was CD8+ T cells from blood. This sequence originates from a human donor in good health.

The CDR3 coding sequence is TGTGCCAGCAGCCACGGGACACCAACTGACTTTAACTATGGCTACACCTTC. Amino acids: CASSHGTPTDFNYGYTF. The chain has TRBV14 and TRBJ1-2, with a possible D match to TRBD1 (6 bases). CDR1 is SGHDN, CDR2 FVKESK, per germline. Trimming took 3 bases from V and 1 from J, leaving 18 bases between them. The CDR3 has 17 amino acids.